A selection of T cell receptor beta chains follows, all from one sample in a study of cytomegalovirus exposure and HLA in healthy donors. Here immunoSEQ multiplex PCR was the method, and the copy in TCRdb shows in-frame clones only, minus some. Of 130,000 or so clones detected, roughly 89% appear once; the ten largest clones hold around 3.4%. What was sequenced was PBMCs. Receptor source: a man aged 25-45 years in good health and CMV-seronegative. CDR3s include the opening cysteine and the closing phenylalanine or tryptophan. A D gene is named only where the DNA matches it firmly. Where a row states a size, it is once, few, many or the class of an expanded clone; other rows omit it.

d_gene	v_gene	j_gene	abundance	CDR3aa	CDR3nt
.	TRBV25-1	TRBJ1-4	once	CASSEGEAGNEKLFF	TGTGCCAGCAGTGAAGGGGAAGCGGGTAATGAAAAACTGTTTTTT
TRBD1	TRBV2	TRBJ2-3	.	CASSVKQGADTQYF	TGTGCCAGCAGTGTCAAACAGGGGGCAGATACGCAGTATTTT
.	TRBV15	TRBJ1-5	.	CATSRVPRDYDQPQHF	TGTGCCACCAGCAGAGTTCCCAGGGACTACGATCAGCCCCAGCATTTT
TRBD2	TRBV11-2	TRBJ2-5	once	CASSLGAGEQETQYF	TGTGCCAGCAGCTTAGGAGCGGGGGAGCAAGAGACCCAGTACTTC
.	TRBV6-1	TRBJ1-5	.	CASSQVLGQNDQPQHF	TGTGCCAGCAGTCAAGTCCTTGGACAGAACGATCAGCCCCAGCATTTT
.	TRBV4-2	TRBJ1-4	once	CASSQEGTKLEKLFF	TGTGCCAGCAGCCAAGAGGGGACAAAGCTTGAAAAACTGTTTTTT
TRBD1	TRBV29-1	TRBJ2-7	.	CSALQGSIEQYF	TGCAGCGCTCTACAGGGGTCTATTGAGCAGTACTTC
TRBD1	TRBV13	TRBJ1-1	.	CASSLSGTGGLGGEAFF	TGTGCCAGCAGCTTATCCGGGACAGGGGGTTTAGGTGGTGAAGCTTTCTTT
.	TRBV7-2	TRBJ2-7	.	CASSLTGYSYEQYF	TGTGCCAGCAGCCTGACAGGTTATTCCTACGAGCAGTACTTC
TRBD2	TRBV4-1	TRBJ2-1	.	CASSQDFSGGDNEQFF	TGCGCCAGCAGCCAAGATTTTAGCGGGGGGGACAATGAGCAGTTCTTC
TRBD2	TRBV9	TRBJ2-3	.	CASSEPGGGNTDTQYF	TGTGCCAGCAGCGAACCGGGCGGGGGGAACACAGATACGCAGTATTTT
TRBD1	TRBV9	TRBJ2-5	few	CASSVTPGQGHQETQYF	TGTGCCAGCAGCGTGACTCCGGGACAGGGGCACCAAGAGACCCAGTACTTC
.	TRBV28	TRBJ1-2	.	CASSSRGGYTF	TGTGCCAGCAGTTCACGGGGTGGCTACACCTTC
.	TRBV5-1	TRBJ2-1	.	CASSLFRGGAVNEQFF	TGCGCCAGCAGCTTGTTCCGTGGGGGGGCAGTCAATGAGCAGTTCTTC
TRBD2	TRBV5-1	TRBJ2-1	.	CASSYVAGGHNEQFF	TGCGCCAGCAGCTACGTAGCGGGGGGCCACAATGAGCAGTTCTTC
.	TRBV7-9	TRBJ2-5	.	CASSLSGVVGETQYF	TGTGCCAGCAGCTTATCAGGGGTTGTGGGAGAGACCCAGTACTTC
.	TRBV10-3	TRBJ1-1	.	CAISDRGRVNTEAFF	TGTGCCATCAGTGATAGAGGCAGGGTGAACACTGAAGCTTTCTTT
.	TRBV19	TRBJ2-7	.	CASSIGGAPSYEQYF	TGTGCCAGTAGTATAGGCGGGGCTCCCTCCTACGAGCAGTACTTC
TRBD1	TRBV4-3	TRBJ1-2	.	CASSHGTGDYGYTF	TGCGCCAGCAGCCACGGTACAGGGGACTATGGCTACACCTTC
TRBD1	TRBV11-3	TRBJ1-5	.	CASSTRQGLSQPQHF	TGTGCCAGCAGCACGAGACAGGGGCTGAGTCAGCCCCAGCATTTT
.	TRBV4-1	TRBJ1-4	.	CASSQEGGSEKLFF	TGCGCCAGCAGCCAAGAGGGGGGATCTGAAAAACTGTTTTTT
TRBD2	TRBV6-4	TRBJ2-3	.	CASSDSSSGGHTDTQYF	TGTGCCAGCAGTGACTCGAGTAGCGGGGGGCACACAGATACGCAGTATTTT
TRBD1	TRBV28	TRBJ1-2	.	CASSSGQEYYGYTF	TGTGCCAGCAGTAGCGGACAGGAATACTATGGCTACACCTTC
.	TRBV4-3	TRBJ1-2	few	CASSQGTVDYGYTF	TGCGCCAGCAGCCAAGGGACAGTGGACTATGGCTACACCTTC
.	TRBV5-8	TRBJ2-1	.	CASSSGVTFYNEQFF	TGTGCCAGCAGCTCGGGGGTGACCTTTTACAATGAGCAGTTCTTC
.	TRBV4-1	TRBJ1-5	few	CASSQDLGQPQHF	TGCGCCAGCAGCCAAGATCTGGGCCAGCCCCAGCATTTT
TRBD1	TRBV7-9	TRBJ2-1	.	CASSPRDRAGNEQFF	TGTGCCAGCAGCCCCCGGGACAGGGCAGGCAATGAGCAGTTCTTC
.	TRBV7-2	TRBJ2-5	once	CASSLAGGWTVQETQYF	TGTGCCAGCAGCTTAGCGGGTGGGTGGACAGTCCAAGAGACCCAGTACTTC
.	TRBV6-8	TRBJ1-1	.	CASSYRYRDRRVTEAFF	TGTGCCAGCAGTTACAGATACAGGGATAGAAGAGTGACTGAAGCTTTCTTT
.	TRBV6-1	TRBJ1-2	.	CASSGIQRDYTF	TGTGCCAGCAGTGGAATTCAGAGGGACTACACCTTC
TRBD1	TRBV7-8	TRBJ2-7	.	CASSLVTGPHYEQYF	TGTGCCAGCAGCTTAGTGACAGGGCCGCACTACGAGCAGTACTTC
TRBD1	TRBV5-1	TRBJ2-7	.	CASSHGDSSYEQYF	TGCGCCAGCTCTCATGGGGACAGTTCCTACGAGCAGTACTTC